Following are 18 T cell receptor beta chains from one sample sequenced in a study of blood T cell repertoires in COVID-19. Sequencing used immunoSEQ multiplex PCR; TCRdb keeps in-frame clones, though not all of them. The sample yields 95,000 to 150,000 clones, approximately 80% seen once. Sequencing input: peripheral blood. The receptors were sampled from a human donor in a cohort sampled during active COVID-19.

The chain links TRBV6-6 to TRBJ2-7; 8 bases fit TRBD1. CDR1 and CDR2 from the germline V gene are MNHNY and SVGAGI (reference sequence). Trimming at V came to 5 bases and at J to 6 bases, leaving 9 bases not matched to a gene. This CDR3 contains 14 residues. The CDR3 reads CASSRQGPEGEQYF. Written as DNA, the CDR3 is TGTGCCAGCAGTAGACAGGGGCCTGAGGGCGAGCAGTACTTC.

J is TRBJ1-6 and V is TRBV7-2, with D possibly TRBD1 on 6 matching bases. The CDR3 totals 15 residues. Looked up from germline, CDR1 is SGHTA and CDR2 is FQGNSA. V lost 3 bases to trimming and J lost 10 bases, with 16 bases between them. The CDR3 here is CASSFQTGQGSPLHF. In nucleotides, the CDR3 is TGTGCCAGCAGCTTCCAGACAGGACAAGGGTCACCCCTCCACTTT.

The V gene is TRBV25-1, the J gene TRBJ2-5, with a weak D call TRBD1 (5 bases). Germline CDR1 reads MGHDK; CDR2 reads SYGVNS. This CDR3 comprises 13 residues. V gave up 3 bases and J gave up 4 bases, with 9 bases separating them. For the CDR3, the DNA is TGTGCCAGCAGTGAGCAGGGTCGAGAGACCCAGTACTTC. Its protein is CASSEQGRETQYF.

This sequence joins TRBV19 and TRBJ2-3; 7 bases map to TRBD1. The V and J ends lost 3 bases and 5 bases, in that order; junction bases with no gene match: 2. CDR3 size: 13 residues. The germline CDR1 and CDR2 sequences are LNHDA and SQIVND (reference sequence). CDR3 sequence (DNA): TGTGCCAGTAGTATCGACAGGGAAGATACGCAGTATTTT. Its protein product is CASSIDREDTQYF.

The chain links TRBV5-1 to TRBJ1-6; possible D gene TRBD1, 5 bases. This CDR3 region has 16 residues. Germline V gives CDR1 SGHRS, CDR2 YFSETQ. V gave up 4 bases and J gave up 5 bases, with 16 bases separating them. The CDR3 DNA reads TGCGCCAGCAGCCCAATTTCGGGGGGTAATAATTCACCCCTCCACTTT. Translating gives CASSPISGGNNSPLHF.

J is TRBJ2-5 and V is TRBV4-1; TRBD2 agrees at 7 bases. With V trimmed by 4 bases and J by 2 bases, 7 bases remained unmatched. CDR1 MGHRA and CDR2 YSYEKL come from the germline V gene. CDR3 length: 15 amino acids. The CDR3 nucleotides are TGCGCCAGCAGCCGCCAGCGGGGACTACAAGAGACCCAGTACTTC. Residues: CASSRQRGLQETQYF.

The rearrangement joins TRBV12-5 to TRBJ1-2, with D perhaps matching TRBD1 (6 bases). V was clipped by 5 bases and J by 4 bases, with 11 bases between them. The CDR3 runs 13 residues. The germline V gene has CDR1 LGHNT and CDR2 FRNRAP. The CDR3 loop is CASGPGTSYGYTF. The CDR3 nucleotides read TGTGCTAGTGGTCCCGGGACAAGCTATGGCTACACCTTC.

The gene calls are TRBV9 and TRBJ1-2, with D unclear. The CDR3 consists of 15 residues. The V gene lost 3 bases and the J gene lost 0 bases, with 12 bases spanning the gap. CDR1 and CDR2 from the germline V gene are SGDLS and YYNGEE. CDR3 amino acids: CASSAGSGTNYGYTF. CDR3 DNA sequence: TGTGCCAGCAGCGCAGGATCCGGGACTAACTATGGCTACACCTTC. Together with reference TRBV9 and TRBJ1-2, the CDR3 gives the full variable domain: DSGVTQTPKHLITATGQRVTLRCSPRSGDLSVYWYQQSLDQGLQFLIQYYNGEERAKGNILERFSAQQFPDLHSELNLSSLELGDSALYFCASSAGSGTNYGYTFGSGTRLTVV.

The chain is built from TRBV2 and TRBJ2-1; TRBD2 matches at 11 bases. The CDR3 runs 15 residues. Germline loops: CDR1 SNHLY, CDR2 FYNNEI. Trimming took 5 bases from V and 7 from J; bases not matched to a gene: 7. The CDR3 nucleotides are TGTGCCAGCAGTTCTCCTAGCGGGAGGATGAATGAGCAGTTCTTC. It is translated as CASSSPSGRMNEQFF.

The chain has TRBV4-1 and TRBJ2-1, with D unclear. The V end lost 2 bases, the J end lost 8 bases, and 10 bases lay between the germline ends. Germline assignment: CDR1 MGHRA and CDR2 YSYEKL. This CDR3 has 13 residues. Here the CDR3 DNA reads TGCGCCAGCAGCCAAAGACAAGGCGATGAGCAGTTCTTC. Amino acid sequence: CASSQRQGDEQFF.

V gene TRBV28 combines with J gene TRBJ1-4, with no clear D. CDR1 and CDR2 from the germline V gene are MDHEN and SYDVKM. Trimming removed 6 bases at V and 3 bases at J, with 17 bases between. The length of the CDR3 is 16 residues. The CDR3 region is CASSPIRGFSNEKLFF. For the CDR3, the DNA is TGTGCCAGCAGCCCGATACGGGGATTTTCTAATGAAAAACTGTTTTTT. Using reference TRBV28 and TRBJ1-4 for the parts outside the CDR3, the full variable domain is DVKVTQSSRYLVKRTGEKVFLECVQDMDHENMFWYRQDPGLGLRLIYFSYDVKMKEKGDIPEGYSVSREKKERFSLILESASTNQTSMYLCASSPIRGFSNEKLFFGSGTQLSVL.

The chain is built from TRBV19 and TRBJ2-3; D unresolved. CDR3 length equals 10 residues. Germline CDR1 reads LNHDA; CDR2 reads SQIVND (reference sequence). The germline V and J ends were trimmed by 8 bases and 5 bases, with 5 bases remaining between them. The CDR3 loop is CASGGDTQYF. In DNA, the CDR3 is TGTGCCAGTGGCGGAGATACGCAGTATTTT.

J is TRBJ1-2 and V is TRBV18, with TRBD1 matching 8 bases. Germline V gene lookup returns CDR1 KGHSH and CDR2 LQKENI. This CDR3 contains 14 residues. Trimming took 3 bases from V and 4 from J; bases not matched to a gene: 4. In DNA, the CDR3 is TGTGCCAGCTCACCGGACAGGGTGAGCTATGGCTACACCTTC. As protein: CASSPDRVSYGYTF.

The chain is built from TRBV6-6 and TRBJ2-7; 7 nucleotides agree with TRBD2. V lost 6 bases to trimming and J lost 4 bases; unmatched junction nucleotides: 9. The CDR3 extends over 14 amino acids. Germline values: CDR1 MNHNY, CDR2 SVGAGI (reference sequence). The CDR3 nucleotides are TGTGCCAGCAGAAGGAGTGGGGGGGAATACGAGCAGTACTTC. This encodes CASRRSGGEYEQYF.

This clone has a count of ten or more. V is TRBV9 and J is TRBJ1-6; no definite D call. The CDR3 sequence is 14 residues long. V shed 2 bases and J shed 7 bases, with 10 bases lying between them. Germline V lookup: CDR1 SGDLS, CDR2 YYNGEE. CDR3 amino acids: CASSVTDSNSPLHF. The CDR3 DNA is TGTGCCAGCAGCGTTACGGACTCCAATTCACCCCTCCACTTT.

The chain employs TRBV5-4 and TRBJ2-6; 7 bases are a match to TRBD1. The germline CDR1 and CDR2 sequences are SGHNT and YYREEE (reference sequence). This CDR3 region has 18 residues. Losses at the gene ends were 5 bases for V and 2 bases for J; bases not matched to a gene: 13. The CDR3 is CASSKRGTGETGANVLTF. In nucleotides, the CDR3 is TGTGCCAGCAGTAAGAGGGGCACAGGGGAAACTGGGGCCAACGTCCTGACTTTC.

The chain carries TRBV7-3 and TRBJ1-3; 8 positions agree with TRBD1. Germline V CDR1 and CDR2: SGHTA, FQGTGA. The CDR3 is made up of 17 amino acids. Losses at the gene ends were 0 bases for V and 0 bases for J; bases not matched to a gene: 4. This chain's CDR3 is CASSLTAGTGSGNTIYF. In nucleotides, the CDR3 is TGTGCCAGCAGCTTAACGGCCGGGACAGGCTCTGGAAACACCATATATTTT.

This chain joins TRBV3-1 (or the pseudogene TRBV3-2) and TRBJ2-7; TRBD2 matches at 10 bases. The CDR3 spans 15 residues. In germline, CDR1 is LGHDT, CDR2 YNNKEL (reference sequence). J was trimmed by 5 bases and V by 4 bases; bases with no gene match: 8. Written as DNA, the CDR3 is TGTGCCAGCAGCCGAGCGGGAGGGCCGAGGCACGAGCAGTACTTC. It encodes CASSRAGGPRHEQYF.